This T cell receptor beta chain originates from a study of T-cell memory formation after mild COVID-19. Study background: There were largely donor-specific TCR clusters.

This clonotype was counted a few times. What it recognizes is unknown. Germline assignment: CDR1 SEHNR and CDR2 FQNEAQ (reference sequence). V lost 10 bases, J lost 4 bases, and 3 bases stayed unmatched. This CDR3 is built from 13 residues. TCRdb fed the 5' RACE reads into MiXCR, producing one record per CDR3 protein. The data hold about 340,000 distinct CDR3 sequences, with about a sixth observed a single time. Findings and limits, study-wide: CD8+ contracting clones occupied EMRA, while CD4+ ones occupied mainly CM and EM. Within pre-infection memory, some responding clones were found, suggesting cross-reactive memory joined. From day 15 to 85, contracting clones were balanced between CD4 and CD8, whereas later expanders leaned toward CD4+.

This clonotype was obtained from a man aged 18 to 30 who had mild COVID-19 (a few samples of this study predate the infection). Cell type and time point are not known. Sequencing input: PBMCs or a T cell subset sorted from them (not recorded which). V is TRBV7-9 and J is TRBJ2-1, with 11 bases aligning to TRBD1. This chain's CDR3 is CATDRGQYNEQFF. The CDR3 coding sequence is TGTGCCACGGACAGGGGGCAGTACAATGAGCAGTTCTTC.